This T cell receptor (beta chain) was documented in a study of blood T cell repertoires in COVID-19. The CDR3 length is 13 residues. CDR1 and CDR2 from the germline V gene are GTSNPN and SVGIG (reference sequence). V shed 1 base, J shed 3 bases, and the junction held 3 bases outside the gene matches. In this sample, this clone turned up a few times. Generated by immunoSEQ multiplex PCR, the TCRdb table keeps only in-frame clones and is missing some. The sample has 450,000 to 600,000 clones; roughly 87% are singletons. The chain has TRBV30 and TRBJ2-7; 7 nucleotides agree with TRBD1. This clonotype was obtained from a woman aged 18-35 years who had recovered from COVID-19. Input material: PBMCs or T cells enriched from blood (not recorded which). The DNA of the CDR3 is TGTGCCTGGAGTGACAACAGGGGCTACGAGCAGTACTTC. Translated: CAWSDNRGYEQYF.